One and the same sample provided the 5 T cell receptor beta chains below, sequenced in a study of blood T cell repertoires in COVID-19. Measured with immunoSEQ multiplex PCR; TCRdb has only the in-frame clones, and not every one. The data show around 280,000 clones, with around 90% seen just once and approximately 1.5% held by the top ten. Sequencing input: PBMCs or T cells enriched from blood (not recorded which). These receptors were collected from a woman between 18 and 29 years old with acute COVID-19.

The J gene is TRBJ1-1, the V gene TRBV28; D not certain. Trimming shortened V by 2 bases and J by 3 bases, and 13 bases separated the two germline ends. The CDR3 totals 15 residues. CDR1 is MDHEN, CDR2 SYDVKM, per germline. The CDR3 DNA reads TGTGCCAGCAGTTTACTGAAACAGAGGGACACTGAAGCTTTCTTT. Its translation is CASSLLKQRDTEAFF.

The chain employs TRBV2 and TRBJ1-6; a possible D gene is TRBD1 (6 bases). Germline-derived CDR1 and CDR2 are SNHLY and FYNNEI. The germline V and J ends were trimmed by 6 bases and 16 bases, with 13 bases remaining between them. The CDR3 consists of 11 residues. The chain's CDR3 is CASRDDRILHF. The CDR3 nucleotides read TGTGCCAGCAGGGACGACAGGATACTCCACTTT.

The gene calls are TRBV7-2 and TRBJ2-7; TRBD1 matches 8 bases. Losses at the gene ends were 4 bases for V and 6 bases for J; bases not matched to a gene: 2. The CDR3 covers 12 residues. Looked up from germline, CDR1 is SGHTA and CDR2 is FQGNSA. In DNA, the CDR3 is TGTGCCAGCAGCTACGGACAGGGCGAGCAGTACTTC. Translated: CASSYGQGEQYF.

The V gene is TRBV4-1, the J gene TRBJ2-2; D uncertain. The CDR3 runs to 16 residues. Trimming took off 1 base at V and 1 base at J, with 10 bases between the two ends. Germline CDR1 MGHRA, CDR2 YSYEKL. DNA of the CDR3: TGCGCCAGCAGCCAAGCTCGGCGAGGGAACACCGGGGAGCTGTTTTTT. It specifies CASSQARRGNTGELFF.

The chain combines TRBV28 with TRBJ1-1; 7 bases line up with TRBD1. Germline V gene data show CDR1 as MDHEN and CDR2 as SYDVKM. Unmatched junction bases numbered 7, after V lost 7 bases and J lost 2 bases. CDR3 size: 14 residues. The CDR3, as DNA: TGTGCCAGCAACCCGGACAGGCCTAACACTGAAGCTTTCTTT. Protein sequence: CASNPDRPNTEAFF.